This TCR beta chain was captured in a study of technical replicates of blood from a few donors. This clone is deemed medium-sized (0.01 to 0.1%). CDR3 length: 13 amino acids. The V gene lost 2 bases and the J gene lost 5 bases, with 7 bases spanning the gap. CDR1 is WSHSY and CDR2 is SAAADI in the germline V gene. Here immunoSEQ multiplex PCR was the method, and the copy in TCRdb shows in-frame clones only, minus some. Of under 100,000 clones listed, around 95% are singletons. The sequenced sample consisted of T cells isolated from PBMCs. This clonotype was sampled from a human donor in good health. The gene calls are TRBV10-2 and TRBJ2-1, with a weak D call TRBD2 (6 bases). The CDR3 loop reads CASSERENNEQFF. As DNA, the CDR3 is TGCGCCAGCAGTGAGCGGGAGAACAATGAGCAGTTCTTC.